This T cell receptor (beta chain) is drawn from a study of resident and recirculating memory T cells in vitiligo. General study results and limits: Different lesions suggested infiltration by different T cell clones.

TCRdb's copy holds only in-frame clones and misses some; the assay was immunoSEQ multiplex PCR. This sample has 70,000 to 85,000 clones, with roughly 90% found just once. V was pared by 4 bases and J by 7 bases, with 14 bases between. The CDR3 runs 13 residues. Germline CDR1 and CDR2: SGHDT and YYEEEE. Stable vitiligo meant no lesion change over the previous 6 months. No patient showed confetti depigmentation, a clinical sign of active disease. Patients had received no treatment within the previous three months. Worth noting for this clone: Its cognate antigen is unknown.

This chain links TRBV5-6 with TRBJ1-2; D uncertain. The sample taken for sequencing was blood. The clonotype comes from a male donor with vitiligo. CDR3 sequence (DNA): TGTGCCAGCAGCCTGCCGAAAGAGGTTGGCTACACCTTC. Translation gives CASSLPKEVGYTF.